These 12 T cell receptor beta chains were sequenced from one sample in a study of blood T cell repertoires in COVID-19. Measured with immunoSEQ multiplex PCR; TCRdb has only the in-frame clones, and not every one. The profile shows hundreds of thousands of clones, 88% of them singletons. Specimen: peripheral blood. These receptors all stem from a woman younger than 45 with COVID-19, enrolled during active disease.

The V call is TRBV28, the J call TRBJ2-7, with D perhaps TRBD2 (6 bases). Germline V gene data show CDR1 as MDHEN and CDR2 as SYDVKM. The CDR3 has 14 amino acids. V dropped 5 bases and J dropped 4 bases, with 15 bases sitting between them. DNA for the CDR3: TGTGCCAGCAGTCCGCCCGGGGGAGTATACGAGCAGTACTTC. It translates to CASSPPGGVYEQYF.

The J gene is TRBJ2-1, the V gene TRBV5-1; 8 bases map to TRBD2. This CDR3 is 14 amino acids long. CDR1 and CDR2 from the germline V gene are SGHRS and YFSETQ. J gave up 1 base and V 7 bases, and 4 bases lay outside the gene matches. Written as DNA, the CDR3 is TGCGCCAGCCGGGTAGCGGGGTCCTACAATGAGCAGTTCTTC. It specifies CASRVAGSYNEQFF.

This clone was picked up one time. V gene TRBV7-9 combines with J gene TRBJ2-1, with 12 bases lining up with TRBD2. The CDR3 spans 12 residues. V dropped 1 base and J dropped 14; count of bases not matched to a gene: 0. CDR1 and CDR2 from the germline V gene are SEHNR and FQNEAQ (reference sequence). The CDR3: CASSLGTSGEFF. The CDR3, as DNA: TGTGCCAGCAGCTTAGGGACTAGCGGGGAGTTCTTC.

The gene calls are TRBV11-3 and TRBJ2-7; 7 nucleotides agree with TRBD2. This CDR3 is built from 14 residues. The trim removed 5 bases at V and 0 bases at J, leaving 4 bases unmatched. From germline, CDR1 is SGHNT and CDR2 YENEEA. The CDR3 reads CASSTTSDSYEQYF. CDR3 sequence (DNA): TGTGCCAGCAGCACCACTAGCGACTCCTACGAGCAGTACTTC. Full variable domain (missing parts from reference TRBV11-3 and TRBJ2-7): EAGVVQSPRYKIIEKKQPVAFWCNPISGHNTLYWYLQNLGQGPELLIRYENEEAVDDSQLPKDRFSAERLKGVDSTLKIQPAELGDSAVYLCASSTTSDSYEQYFGPGTRLTVT.

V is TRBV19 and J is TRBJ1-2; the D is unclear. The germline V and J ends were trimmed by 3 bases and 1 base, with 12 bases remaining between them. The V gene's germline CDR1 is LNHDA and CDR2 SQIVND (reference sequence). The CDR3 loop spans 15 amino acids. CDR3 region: CASSISQIINYGYTF. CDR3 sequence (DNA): TGTGCCAGTAGTATTTCACAGATTATTAACTATGGCTACACCTTC.

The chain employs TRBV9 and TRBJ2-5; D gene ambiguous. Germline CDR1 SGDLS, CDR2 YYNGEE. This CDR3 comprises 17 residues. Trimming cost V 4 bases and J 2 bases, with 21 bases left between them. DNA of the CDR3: TGTGCCAGCAGCTCGCCCCGAATTAGCAGCCTACAAGAGACCCAGTACTTC. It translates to CASSSPRISSLQETQYF. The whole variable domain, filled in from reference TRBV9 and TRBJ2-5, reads DSGVTQTPKHLITATGQRVTLRCSPRSGDLSVYWYQQSLDQGLQFLIQYYNGEERAKGNILERFSAQQFPDLHSELNLSSLELGDSALYFCASSSPRISSLQETQYFGPGTRLLVL.

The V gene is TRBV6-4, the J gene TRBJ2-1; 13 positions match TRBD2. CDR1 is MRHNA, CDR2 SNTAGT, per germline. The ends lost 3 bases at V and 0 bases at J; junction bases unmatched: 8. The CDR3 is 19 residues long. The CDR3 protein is CASSEGTSGTKSSYNEQFF. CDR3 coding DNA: TGTGCCAGCAGTGAGGGGACTAGCGGGACGAAGAGCTCCTACAATGAGCAGTTCTTC.

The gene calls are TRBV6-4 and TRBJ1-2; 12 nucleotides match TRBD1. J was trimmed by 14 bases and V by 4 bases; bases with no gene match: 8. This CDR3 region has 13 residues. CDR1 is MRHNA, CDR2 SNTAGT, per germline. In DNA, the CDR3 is TGTGCCAGCAGTGTCCGGGGACAGGGGGCGCGGACCTTC. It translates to CASSVRGQGARTF.

Here the CDR3 reads CATSDLVGTGTSRETQYF. The DNA of the CDR3 is TGTGCCACCAGTGATTTGGTGGGGACCGGGACTAGCCGGGAGACCCAGTACTTC. The chain carries TRBV24-1 and TRBJ2-5; 9 bases line up with TRBD2. Germline CDR1 and CDR2: KGHDR and SFDVKD. This CDR3 is built from 18 residues. The ends lost 0 bases at V and 5 bases at J; junction bases unmatched: 12.

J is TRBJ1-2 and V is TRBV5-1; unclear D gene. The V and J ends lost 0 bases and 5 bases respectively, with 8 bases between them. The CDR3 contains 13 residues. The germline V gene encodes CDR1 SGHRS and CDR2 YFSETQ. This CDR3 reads CASSLVQDYGYTF. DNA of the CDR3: TGCGCCAGCAGCTTGGTGCAGGATTATGGCTACACCTTC.

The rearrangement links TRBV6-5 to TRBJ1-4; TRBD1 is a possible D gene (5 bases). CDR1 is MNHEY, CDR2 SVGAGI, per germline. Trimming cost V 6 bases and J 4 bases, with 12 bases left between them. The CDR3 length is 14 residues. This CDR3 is CASSHNRNNEKLFF. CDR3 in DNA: TGTGCCAGCAGCCATAACAGGAATAATGAAAAACTGTTTTTT.

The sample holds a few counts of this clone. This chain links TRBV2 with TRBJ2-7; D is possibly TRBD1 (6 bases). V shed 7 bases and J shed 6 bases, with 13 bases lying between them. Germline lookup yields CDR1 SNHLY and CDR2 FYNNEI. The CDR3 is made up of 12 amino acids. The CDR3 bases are TGTGCCAGCATGCGGAGGACAGCCGAGCAGTACTTC. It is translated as CASMRRTAEQYF.